The TCR beta chain under discussion was sequenced for a study of blood T cell repertoires in COVID-19. Study as a whole: Both acute and convalescent COVID-19 samples were obtained from the United States, Italy and Spain. PBMCs, B-cell-depleted T cells, or T cells were the source of the cDNA or gDNA that made up the material.

The CDR3 is made up of 12 amino acids. With 8 bases clipped from V and 7 bases from J, the junction kept 5 bases outside the gene matches. This clone appeared once. Study processing details: How many nucleated cells were present was estimated from reference gene primer amplification. Sequenced by immunoSEQ multiplex PCR; TCRdb stores in-frame clones only, minus some. V, J and clone size derive from that table, while D and trimming were established from the DNA sequence. The profile covers 150,000 or so clones, with 75% to 90% appearing a single time and about 2.5% taken by the ten largest. The sample was peripheral blood. The chain recombines TRBV12-3 or TRBV12-4 with TRBJ2-1, with 7 positions matching TRBD2. The sequence was collected from an older woman with acute or convalescent COVID-19. Here the CDR3 DNA reads TGTGCCAGCGCTTCGGGGGGAAATGAGCAGTTCTTC. This sequence encodes CASASGGNEQFF.